The source of this T cell receptor beta chain is a study of shared clonotypes between healthy human individuals. The germline V gene encodes CDR1 SGHNT and CDR2 YENEEA. CDR3 length equals 15 residues. V lost 6 bases to trimming and J lost 4 bases; unmatched junction nucleotides: 9. TCRdb's copy holds only in-frame clones and misses some; the assay was immunoSEQ multiplex PCR. This table has roughly 510,000 clones, 60% to 80% appearing once. The gene calls are TRBV11-3 and TRBJ1-2, with 9 bases that match TRBD1. The sample was PBMCs. This TCR came from a woman aged 40 to 50 in good health. Some clones in this sample may be carry-over from other donors' samples. The CDR3 bases are TGTGCCAGCAGATCTAGACAGGGGGTTCTCTATGGCTACACCTTC. This encodes CASRSRQGVLYGYTF.